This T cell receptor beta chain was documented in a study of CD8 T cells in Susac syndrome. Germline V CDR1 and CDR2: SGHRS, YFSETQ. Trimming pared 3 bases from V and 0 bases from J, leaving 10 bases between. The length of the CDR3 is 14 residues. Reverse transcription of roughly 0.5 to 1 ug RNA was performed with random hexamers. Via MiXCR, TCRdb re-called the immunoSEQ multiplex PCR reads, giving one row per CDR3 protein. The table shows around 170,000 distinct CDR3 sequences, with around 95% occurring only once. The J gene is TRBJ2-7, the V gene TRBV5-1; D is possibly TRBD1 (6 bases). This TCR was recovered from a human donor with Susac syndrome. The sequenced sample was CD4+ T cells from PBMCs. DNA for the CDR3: TGCGCCAGCAGCTCCACAGGGAGCTCCTACGAGCAGTACTTC. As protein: CASSSTGSSYEQYF.